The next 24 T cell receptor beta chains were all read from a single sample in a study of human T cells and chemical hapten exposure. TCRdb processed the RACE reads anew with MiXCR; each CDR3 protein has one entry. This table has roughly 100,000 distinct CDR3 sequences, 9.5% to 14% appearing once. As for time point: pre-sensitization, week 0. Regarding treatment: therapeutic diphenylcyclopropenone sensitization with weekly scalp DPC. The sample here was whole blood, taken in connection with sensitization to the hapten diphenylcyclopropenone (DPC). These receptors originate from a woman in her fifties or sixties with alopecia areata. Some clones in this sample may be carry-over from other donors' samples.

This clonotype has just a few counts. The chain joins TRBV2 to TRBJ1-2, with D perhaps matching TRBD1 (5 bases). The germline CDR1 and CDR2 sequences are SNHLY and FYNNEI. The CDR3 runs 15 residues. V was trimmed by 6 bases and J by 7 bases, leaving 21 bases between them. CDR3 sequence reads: CASSEFGGAGTGYTF. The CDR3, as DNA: TGTGCCAGCAGCGAATTCGGAGGGGCCGGAACTGGCTACACCTTC. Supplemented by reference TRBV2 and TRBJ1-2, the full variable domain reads EPEVTQTPSHQVTQMGQEVILRCVPISNHLYFYWYRQILGQKVEFLVSFYNNEISEKSEIFDDQFSVERPDGSNFTLKIRSTKLEDSAMYFCASSEFGGAGTGYTFGSGTRLTVV.

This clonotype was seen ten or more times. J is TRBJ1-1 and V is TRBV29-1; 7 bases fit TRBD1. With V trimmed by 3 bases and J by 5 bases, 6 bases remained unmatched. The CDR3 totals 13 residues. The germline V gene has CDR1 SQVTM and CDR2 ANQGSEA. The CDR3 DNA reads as TGCAGCGTTGACCCAGCAGGGGGGACTGAAGCTTTCTTT. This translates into CSVDPAGGTEAFF.

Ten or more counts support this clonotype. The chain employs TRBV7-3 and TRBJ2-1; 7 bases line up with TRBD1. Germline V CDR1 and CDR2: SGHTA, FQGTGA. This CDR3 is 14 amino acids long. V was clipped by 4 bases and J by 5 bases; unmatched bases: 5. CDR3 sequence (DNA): TGTGCCAGCAGCTCGACAGGGCTCGACAATGAGCAGTTCTTC. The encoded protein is CASSSTGLDNEQFF.

CDR3 amino acids: CASSLRPDNEKLFF. CDR3 bases: TGCGCCAGCAGCTTGCGCCCGGATAATGAAAAACTGTTTTTT. The genes are TRBV5-1 and TRBJ1-4; D gene uncertain. Germline CDR1 is SGHRS and CDR2 is YFSETQ. Trimming stripped 1 base from V and 4 bases from J, with 8 bases between. The CDR3 is 14 amino acids. Full variable domain (outside the CDR3, taken from reference TRBV5-1 and TRBJ1-4): KAGVTQTPRYLIKTRGQQVTLSCSPISGHRSVSWYQQTPGQGLQFLFEYFSETQRNKGNFPGRFSGRQFSNSRSEMNVSTLELGDSALYLCASSLRPDNEKLFFGSGTQLSVL.

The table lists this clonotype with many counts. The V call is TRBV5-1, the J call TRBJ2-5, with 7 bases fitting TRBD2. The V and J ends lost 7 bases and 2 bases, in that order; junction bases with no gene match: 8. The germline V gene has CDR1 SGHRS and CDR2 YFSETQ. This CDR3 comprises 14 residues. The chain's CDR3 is CASRSGGWQETQYF. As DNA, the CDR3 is TGCGCCAGCCGGTCGGGGGGTTGGCAAGAGACCCAGTACTTC.

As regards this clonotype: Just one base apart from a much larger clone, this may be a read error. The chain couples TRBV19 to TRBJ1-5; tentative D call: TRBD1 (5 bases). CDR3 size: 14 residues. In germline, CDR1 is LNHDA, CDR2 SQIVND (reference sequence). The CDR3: CASTAGGFNRPQHF. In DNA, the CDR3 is TGTGCCAGTACCGCCGGGGGGTTCAATCGGCCCCAGCATTTT.

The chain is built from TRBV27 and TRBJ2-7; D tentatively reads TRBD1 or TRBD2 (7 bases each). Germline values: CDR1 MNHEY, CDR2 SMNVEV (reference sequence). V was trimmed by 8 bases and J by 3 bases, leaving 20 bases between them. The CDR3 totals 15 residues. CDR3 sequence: CASRTAGTARYEQYF. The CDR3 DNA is TGTGCCAGCCGAACAGCGGGGACAGCGCGCTACGAGCAGTACTTC.

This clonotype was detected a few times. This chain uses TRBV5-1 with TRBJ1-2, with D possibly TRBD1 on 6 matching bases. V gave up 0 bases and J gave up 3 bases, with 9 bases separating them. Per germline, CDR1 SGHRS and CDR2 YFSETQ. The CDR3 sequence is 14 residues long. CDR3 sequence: CASSLAGVDYGYTF. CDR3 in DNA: TGCGCCAGCAGCTTGGCAGGGGTTGACTATGGCTACACCTTC.

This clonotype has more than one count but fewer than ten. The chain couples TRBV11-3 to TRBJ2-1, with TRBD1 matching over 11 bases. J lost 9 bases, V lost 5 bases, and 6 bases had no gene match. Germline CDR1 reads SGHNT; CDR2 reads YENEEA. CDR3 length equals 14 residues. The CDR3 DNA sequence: TGTGCCAGCAGCCCCGGGGACAGGGGGAGTGAGCAGTTCTTC. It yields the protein CASSPGDRGSEQFF.

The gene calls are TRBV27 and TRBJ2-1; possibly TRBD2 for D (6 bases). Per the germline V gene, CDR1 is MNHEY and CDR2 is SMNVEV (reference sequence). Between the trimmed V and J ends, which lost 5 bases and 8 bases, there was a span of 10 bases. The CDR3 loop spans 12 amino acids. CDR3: CASSLPGDEQFF. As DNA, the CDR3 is TGTGCCAGCAGTCTACCGGGGGATGAGCAGTTCTTC.

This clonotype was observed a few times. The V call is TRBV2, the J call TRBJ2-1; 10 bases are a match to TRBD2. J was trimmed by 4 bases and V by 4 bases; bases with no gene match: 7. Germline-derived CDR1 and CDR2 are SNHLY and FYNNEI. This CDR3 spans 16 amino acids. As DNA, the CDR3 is TGTGCCAGCAGTGCGTGGACTAGCGGAACATACAATGAGCAGTTCTTC. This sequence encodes CASSAWTSGTYNEQFF.

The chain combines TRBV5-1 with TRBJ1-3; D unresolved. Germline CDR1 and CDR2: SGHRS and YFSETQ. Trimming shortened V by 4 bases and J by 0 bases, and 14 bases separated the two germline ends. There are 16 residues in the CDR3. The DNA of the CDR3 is TGCGCCAGCAGCGAAGGGATCACCAGCTCTGGAAACACCATATATTTT. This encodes CASSEGITSSGNTIYF.

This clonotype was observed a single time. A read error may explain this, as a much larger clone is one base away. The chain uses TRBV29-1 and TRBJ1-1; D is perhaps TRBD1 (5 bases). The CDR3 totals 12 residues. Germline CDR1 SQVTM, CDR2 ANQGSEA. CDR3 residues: CSIEQGYTEAFF. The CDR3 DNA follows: TGCAGCATTGAGCAGGGTTACACTGAAGCTTTCTTT.

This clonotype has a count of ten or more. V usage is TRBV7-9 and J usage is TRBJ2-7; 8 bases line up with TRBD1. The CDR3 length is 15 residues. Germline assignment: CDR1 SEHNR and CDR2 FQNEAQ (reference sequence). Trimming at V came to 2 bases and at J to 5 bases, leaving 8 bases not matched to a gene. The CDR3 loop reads CASSLWQGASDEQYF. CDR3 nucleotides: TGTGCCAGCAGCTTATGGCAGGGGGCTTCGGACGAGCAGTACTTC.

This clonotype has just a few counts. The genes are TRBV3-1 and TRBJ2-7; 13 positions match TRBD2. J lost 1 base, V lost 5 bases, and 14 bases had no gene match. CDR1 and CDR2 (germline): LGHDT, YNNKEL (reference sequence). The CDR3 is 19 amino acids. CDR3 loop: CASSRPGLAGAPDSYEQYF. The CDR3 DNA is TGTGCCAGCAGCAGACCCGGACTAGCGGGGGCCCCTGATTCCTACGAGCAGTACTTC.

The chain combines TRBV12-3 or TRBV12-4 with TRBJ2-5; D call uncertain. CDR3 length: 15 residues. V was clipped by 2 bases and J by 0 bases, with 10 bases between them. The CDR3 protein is CASSLQAGDQETQYF. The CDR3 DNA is TGTGCCAGCAGTTTACAGGCAGGTGACCAAGAGACCCAGTACTTC.

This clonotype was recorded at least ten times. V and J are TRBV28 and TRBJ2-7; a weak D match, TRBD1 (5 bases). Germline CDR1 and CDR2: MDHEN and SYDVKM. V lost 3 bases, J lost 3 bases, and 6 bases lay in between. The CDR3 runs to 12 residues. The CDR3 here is CASSLQGYEQYF. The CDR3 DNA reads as TGTGCCAGCAGTTTGCAGGGCTACGAGCAGTACTTC.

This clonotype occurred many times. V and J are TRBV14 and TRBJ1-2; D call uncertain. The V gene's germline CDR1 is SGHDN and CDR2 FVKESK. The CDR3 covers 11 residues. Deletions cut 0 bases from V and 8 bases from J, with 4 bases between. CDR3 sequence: CASSQDSGYTF. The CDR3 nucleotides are TGTGCCAGCAGCCAAGACTCCGGCTACACCTTC.

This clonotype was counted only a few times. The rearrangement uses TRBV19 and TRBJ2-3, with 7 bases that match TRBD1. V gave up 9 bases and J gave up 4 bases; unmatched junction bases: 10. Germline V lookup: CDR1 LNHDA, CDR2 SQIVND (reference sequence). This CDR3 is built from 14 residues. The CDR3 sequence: CASIDRVGADTQYF. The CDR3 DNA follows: TGTGCCAGCATCGACAGGGTCGGGGCAGATACGCAGTATTTT.

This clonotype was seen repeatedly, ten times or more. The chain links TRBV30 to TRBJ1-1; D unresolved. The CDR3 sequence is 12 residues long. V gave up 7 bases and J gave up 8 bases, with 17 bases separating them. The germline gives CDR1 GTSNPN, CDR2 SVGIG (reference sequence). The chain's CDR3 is CASEQQFGEAFF. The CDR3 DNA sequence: TGTGCCTCCGAACAGCAGTTCGGAGAAGCTTTCTTT.

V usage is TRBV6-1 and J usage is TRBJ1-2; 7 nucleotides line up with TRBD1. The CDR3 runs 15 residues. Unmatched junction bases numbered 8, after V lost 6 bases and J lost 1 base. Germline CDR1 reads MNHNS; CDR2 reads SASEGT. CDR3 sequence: CASSIDRDGNYGYTF. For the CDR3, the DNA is TGTGCCAGCAGCATCGACAGGGATGGTAACTATGGCTACACCTTC.

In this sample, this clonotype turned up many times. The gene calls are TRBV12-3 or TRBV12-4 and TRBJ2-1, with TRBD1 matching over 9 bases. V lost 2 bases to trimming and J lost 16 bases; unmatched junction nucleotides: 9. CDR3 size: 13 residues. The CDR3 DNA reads TGTGCCAGCAGTTTATCGACAGGGGGAATGCCTTTCTTC. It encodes CASSLSTGGMPFF.

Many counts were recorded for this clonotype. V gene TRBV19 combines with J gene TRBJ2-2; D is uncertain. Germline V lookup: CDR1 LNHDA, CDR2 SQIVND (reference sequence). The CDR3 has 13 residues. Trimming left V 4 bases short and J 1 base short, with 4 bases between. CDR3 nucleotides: TGTGCCAGTAGTACAGGGAACACCGGGGAGCTGTTTTTT. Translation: CASSTGNTGELFF.

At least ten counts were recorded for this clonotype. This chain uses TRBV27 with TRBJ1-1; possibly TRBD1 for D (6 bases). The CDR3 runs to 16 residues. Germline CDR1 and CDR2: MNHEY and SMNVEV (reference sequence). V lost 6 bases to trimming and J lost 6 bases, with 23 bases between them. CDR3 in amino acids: CASSLHRSGDLAEAFF. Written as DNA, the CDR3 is TGTGCCAGCAGCCTTCACCGATCAGGGGACTTGGCTGAAGCTTTCTTT.